This record concerns one TCR beta chain sequence. Its antigen is as yet unknown. Per the germline V gene, CDR1 is SGHRS and CDR2 is YFSETQ. The CDR3 loop spans 16 amino acids. V dropped 0 bases and J dropped 5; count of bases not matched to a gene: 6. TCRdb's table, derived via immunoSEQ multiplex PCR, lists solely in-frame clones and lacks some. The sample contains 57,000 or so clones, 93% of which appear only once. This sample was taken from a study of OX40 agonist ivuxolimab in advanced cancers. Study in general: Patients were approximately 80% male with ages about 23 to 79, mean 60. Study outcomes and limitations: More expanded clones were seen, on average, in CD8+ T cells than in CD4+.

Autoimmune disease history or systemic immunosuppression disqualified patients. This TCR derives from an adult with an advanced solid tumor such as melanoma, head and neck, liver or kidney cancer. V usage is TRBV5-1 and J usage is TRBJ2-3, with TRBD2 matching over 10 bases. The sequencing used CD4+ or CD8+ T cells sorted from blood, collected in a trial of the OX40 agonist ivuxolimab. CDR3 nucleotide sequence: TGCGCCAGCAGCTTGGTAGCGGGAGGAACAGGAGATACGCAGTATTTT. Translating gives CASSLVAGGTGDTQYF.